This T cell receptor (beta chain) was captured in a study of blood T cell repertoires in COVID-19. Study as a whole: The analysed material was cDNA or gDNA that came from T cells, B-cell-depleted T cells, or PBMCs.

Methods used by the authors: Cell counts per sample came from amplifying reference gene primers. Sequencing was performed with immunoSEQ multiplex PCR; in TCRdb, only in-frame clones are kept and a portion is missing. V, J and clone size are taken as reported in that table, and D and trimming were inferred from the DNA itself. The sample yields roughly 340,000 clones, 85% to 90% seen once. In its sample, this clone was seen once. The length of the CDR3 is 13 residues. Between the trimmed V and J ends, which lost 5 bases and 4 bases, there was a span of 12 bases. Germline CDR1 SGHNT, CDR2 YYREEE (reference sequence).

The sequenced sample consisted of PBMCs or T cells enriched from blood (not recorded which). This chain joins TRBV5-4 and TRBJ1-2, with a tentative D call TRBD1 (5 bases). The TCR sequence derives from a man between 18 and 29 years old who had recovered from COVID-19. This chain's CDR3 is CASSLVGGYGYTF. CDR3 sequence (DNA): TGTGCCAGCAGTTTAGTGGGGGGCTATGGCTACACCTTC.